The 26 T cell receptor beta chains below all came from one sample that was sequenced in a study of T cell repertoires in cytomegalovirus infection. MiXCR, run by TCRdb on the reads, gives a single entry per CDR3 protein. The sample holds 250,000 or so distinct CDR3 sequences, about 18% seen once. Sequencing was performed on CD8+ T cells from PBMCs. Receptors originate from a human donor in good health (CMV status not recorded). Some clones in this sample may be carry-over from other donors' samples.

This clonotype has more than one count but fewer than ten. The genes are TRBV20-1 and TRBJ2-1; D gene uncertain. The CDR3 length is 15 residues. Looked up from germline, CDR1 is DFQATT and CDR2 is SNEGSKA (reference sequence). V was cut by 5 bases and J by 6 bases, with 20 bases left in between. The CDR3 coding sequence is TGCAGTGCTGTCCCGCTCGAATTATCAGTCAATGAGCAGTTCTTC. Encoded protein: CSAVPLELSVNEQFF.

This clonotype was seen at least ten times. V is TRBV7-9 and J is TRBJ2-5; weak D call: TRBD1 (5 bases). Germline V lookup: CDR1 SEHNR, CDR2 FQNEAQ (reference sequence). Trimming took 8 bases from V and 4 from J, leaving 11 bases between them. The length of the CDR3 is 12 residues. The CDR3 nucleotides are TGTGCCAGCGGGCAGGGATCAGAGACCCAGTACTTC. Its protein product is CASGQGSETQYF.

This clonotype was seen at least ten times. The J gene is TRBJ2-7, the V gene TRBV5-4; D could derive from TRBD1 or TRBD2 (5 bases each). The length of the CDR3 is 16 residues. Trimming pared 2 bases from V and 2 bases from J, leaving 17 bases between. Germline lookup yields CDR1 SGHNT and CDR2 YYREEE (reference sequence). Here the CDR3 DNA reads TGTGCCAGCAGCTTTGGGGGTCGAGGCGGAGCCTACGAGCAGTACTTC. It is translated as CASSFGGRGGAYEQYF.

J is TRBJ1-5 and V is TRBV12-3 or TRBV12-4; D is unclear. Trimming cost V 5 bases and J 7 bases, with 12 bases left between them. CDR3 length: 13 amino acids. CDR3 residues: CASSLLTNQPQHF. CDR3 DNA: TGTGCCAGCAGTCTCCTAACAAACCAGCCCCAGCATTTT.

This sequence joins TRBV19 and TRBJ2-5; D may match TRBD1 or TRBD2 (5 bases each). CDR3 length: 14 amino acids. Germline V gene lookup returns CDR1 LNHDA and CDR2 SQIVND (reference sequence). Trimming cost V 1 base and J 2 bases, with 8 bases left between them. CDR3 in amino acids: CASSIVGGQETQYF. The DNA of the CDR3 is TGTGCCAGTAGTATAGTTGGGGGACAAGAGACCCAGTACTTC.

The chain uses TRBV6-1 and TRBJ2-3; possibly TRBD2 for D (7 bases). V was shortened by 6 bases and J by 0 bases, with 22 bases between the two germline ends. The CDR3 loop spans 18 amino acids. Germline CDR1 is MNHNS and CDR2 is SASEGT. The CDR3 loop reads CASSPQVAGASSTDTQYF. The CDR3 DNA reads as TGTGCCAGCAGCCCCCAGGTCGCGGGGGCGTCTAGCACAGATACGCAGTATTTT.

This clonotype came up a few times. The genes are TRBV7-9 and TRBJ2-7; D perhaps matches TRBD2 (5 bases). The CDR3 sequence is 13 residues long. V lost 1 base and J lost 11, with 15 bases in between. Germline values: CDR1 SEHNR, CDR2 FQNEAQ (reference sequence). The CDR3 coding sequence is TGTGCCAGCAGCTTAGGGCCCGTGGGAGTGGAGTACTTC. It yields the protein CASSLGPVGVEYF.

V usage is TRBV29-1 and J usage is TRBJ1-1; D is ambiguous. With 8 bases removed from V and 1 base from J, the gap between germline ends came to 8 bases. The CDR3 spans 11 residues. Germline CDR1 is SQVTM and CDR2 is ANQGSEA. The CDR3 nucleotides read TGCAGCTGCAGGTGGAACACTGAAGCTTTCTTT. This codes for CSCRWNTEAFF.

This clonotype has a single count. DNA for the CDR3: TGTGCCAGCAGCCAGGGTCGGACAGGATCCTACGAGCAGTACTTC. As protein: CASSQGRTGSYEQYF. The J gene is TRBJ2-7, the V gene TRBV4-2, with TRBD1 matching 7 bases. The junction had 6 bases not matched to a gene; V was cut back by 3 bases and J by 1 base. There are 15 residues in the CDR3. The germline V gene has CDR1 LGHNA and CDR2 YNFKEQ.

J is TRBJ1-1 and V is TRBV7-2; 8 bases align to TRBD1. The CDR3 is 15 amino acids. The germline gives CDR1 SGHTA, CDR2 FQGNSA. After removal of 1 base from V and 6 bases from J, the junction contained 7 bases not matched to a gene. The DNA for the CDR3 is TGTGCCAGCAGCTTAGTATCAGGGGGCGACGCTGAAGCTTTCTTT. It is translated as CASSLVSGGDAEAFF. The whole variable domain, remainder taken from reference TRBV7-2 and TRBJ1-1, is GAGVSQSPSNKVTEKGKDVELRCDPISGHTALYWYRQSLGQGLEFLIYFQGNSAPDKSGLPSDRFSAERTGGSVSTLTIQRTQQEDSAVYLCASSLVSGGDAEAFFGQGTRLTVV.

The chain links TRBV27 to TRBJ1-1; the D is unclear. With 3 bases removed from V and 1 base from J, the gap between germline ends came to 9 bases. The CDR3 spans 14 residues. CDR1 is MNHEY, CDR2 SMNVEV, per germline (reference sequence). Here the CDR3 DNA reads TGTGCCAGCAGTTTCCCTACAGAGAACACTGAAGCTTTCTTT. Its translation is CASSFPTENTEAFF.

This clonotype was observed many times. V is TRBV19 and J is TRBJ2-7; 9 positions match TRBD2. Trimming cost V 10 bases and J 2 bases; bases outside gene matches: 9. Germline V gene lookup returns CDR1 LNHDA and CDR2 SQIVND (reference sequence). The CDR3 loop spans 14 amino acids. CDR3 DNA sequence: TGTGCCACCTCCCTCAGCGGGGGGCCCTACGAGCAGTACTTC. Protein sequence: CATSLSGGPYEQYF.

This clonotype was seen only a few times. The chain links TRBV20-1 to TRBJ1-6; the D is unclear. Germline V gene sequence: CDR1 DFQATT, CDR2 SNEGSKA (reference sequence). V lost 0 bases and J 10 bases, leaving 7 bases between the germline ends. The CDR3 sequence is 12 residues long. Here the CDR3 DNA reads TGCAGTGCTAGAGACCCCGGATCACCCCTCCACTTT. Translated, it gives CSARDPGSPLHF.

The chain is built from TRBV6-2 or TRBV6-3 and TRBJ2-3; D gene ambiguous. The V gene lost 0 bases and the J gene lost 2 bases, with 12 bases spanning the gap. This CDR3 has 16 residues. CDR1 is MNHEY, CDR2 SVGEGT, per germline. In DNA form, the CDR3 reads TGTGCCAGCAGTTACTCGATTGGCTCCCTCACAGATACGCAGTATTTT. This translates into CASSYSIGSLTDTQYF.

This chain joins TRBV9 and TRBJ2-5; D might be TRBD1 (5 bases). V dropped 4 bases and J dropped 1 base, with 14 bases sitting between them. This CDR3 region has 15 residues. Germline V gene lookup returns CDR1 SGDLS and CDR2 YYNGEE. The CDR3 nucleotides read TGTGCCAGCAGCTTGTTCACAGGCGTCCAAGAGACCCAGTACTTC. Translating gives CASSLFTGVQETQYF.

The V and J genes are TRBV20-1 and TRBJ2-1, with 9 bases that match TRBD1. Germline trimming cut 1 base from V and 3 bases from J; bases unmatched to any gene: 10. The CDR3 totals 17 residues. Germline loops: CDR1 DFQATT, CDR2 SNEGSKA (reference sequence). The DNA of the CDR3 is TGCAGTGCTAGAGGGCCCACAGGGGGCGTACACTACAATGAGCAGTTCTTC. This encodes CSARGPTGGVHYNEQFF.

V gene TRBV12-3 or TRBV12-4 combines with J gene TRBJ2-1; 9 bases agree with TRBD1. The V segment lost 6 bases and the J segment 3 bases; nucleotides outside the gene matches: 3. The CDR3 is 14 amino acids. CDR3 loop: CASSETGGYNEQFF. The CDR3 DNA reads TGTGCCAGCAGCGAGACAGGGGGCTACAATGAGCAGTTCTTC.

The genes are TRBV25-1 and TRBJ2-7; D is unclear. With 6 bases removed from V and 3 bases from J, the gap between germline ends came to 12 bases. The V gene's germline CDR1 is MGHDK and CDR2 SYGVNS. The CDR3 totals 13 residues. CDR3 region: CASSRAELYEQYF. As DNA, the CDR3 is TGTGCCAGCAGCCGGGCAGAACTCTACGAGCAGTACTTC.

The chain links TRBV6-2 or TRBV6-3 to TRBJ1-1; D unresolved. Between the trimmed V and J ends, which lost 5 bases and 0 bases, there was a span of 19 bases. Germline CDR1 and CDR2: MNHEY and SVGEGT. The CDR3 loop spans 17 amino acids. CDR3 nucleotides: TGTGCCAGCAGTCTAAAACTAAGAAGAAGAGTGAACACTGAAGCTTTCTTT. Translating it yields CASSLKLRRRVNTEAFF.

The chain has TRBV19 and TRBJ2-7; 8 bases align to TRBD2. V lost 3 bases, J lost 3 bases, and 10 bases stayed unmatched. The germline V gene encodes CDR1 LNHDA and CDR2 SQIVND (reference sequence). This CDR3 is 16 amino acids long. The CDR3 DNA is TGTGCCAGTAGTATGGAGGCAGCGGGGGTGAGCTACGAGCAGTACTTC. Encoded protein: CASSMEAAGVSYEQYF.

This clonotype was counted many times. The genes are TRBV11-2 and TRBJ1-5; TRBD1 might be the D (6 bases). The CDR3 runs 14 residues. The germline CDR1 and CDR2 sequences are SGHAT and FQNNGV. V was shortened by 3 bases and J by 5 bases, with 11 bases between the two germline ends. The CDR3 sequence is CASSLGAGDQPQHF. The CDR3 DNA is TGTGCCAGCAGCTTGGGGGCAGGGGATCAGCCCCAGCATTTT.

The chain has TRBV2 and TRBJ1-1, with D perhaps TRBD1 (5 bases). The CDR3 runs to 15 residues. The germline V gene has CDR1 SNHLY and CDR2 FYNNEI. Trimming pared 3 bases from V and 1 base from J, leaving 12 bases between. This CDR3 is CASSDWRRGNTEAFF. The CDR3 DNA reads TGTGCCAGCAGTGATTGGCGTAGGGGGAACACTGAAGCTTTCTTT.

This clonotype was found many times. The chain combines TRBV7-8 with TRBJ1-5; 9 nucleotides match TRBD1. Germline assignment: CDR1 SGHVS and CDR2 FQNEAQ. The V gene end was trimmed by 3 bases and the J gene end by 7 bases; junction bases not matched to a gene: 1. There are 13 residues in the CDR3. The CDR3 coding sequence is TGTGCCAGCAGCTTGACAGGGGGACAGCCCCAGCATTTT. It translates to CASSLTGGQPQHF.

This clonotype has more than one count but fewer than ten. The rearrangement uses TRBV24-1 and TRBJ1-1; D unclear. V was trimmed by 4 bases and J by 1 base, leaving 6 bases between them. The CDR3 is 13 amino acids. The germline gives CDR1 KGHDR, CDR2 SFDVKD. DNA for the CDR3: TGTGCCACCAGTGACCCACGGAACACTGAAGCTTTCTTT. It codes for CATSDPRNTEAFF.

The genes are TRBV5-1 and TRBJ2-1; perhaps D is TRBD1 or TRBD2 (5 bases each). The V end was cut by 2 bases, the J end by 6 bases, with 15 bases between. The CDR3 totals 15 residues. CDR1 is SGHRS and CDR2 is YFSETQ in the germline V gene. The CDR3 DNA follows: TGCGCCAGCAGCTTCCGGGACCGGATCATCAATGAGCAGTTCTTC. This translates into CASSFRDRIINEQFF.

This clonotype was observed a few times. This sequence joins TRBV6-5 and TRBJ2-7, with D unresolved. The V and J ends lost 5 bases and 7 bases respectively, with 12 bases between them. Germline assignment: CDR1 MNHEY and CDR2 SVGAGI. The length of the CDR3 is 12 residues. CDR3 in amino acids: CASSHTGWEQYF. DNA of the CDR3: TGTGCCAGCAGTCACACCGGGTGGGAGCAGTACTTC.